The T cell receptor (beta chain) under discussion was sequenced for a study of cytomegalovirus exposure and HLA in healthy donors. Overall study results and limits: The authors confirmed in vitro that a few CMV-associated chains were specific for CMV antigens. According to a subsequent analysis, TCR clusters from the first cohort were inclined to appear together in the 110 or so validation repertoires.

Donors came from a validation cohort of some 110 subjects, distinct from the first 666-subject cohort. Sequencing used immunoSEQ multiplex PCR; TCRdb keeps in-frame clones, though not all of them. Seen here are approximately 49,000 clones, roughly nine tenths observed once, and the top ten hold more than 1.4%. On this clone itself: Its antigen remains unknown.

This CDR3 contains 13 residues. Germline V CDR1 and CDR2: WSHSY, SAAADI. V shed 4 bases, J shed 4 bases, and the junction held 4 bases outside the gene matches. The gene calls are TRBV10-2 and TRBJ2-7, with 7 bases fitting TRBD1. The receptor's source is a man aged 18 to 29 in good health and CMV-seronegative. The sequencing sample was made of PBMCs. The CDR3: CASSGQGRYEQYF. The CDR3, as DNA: TGCGCCAGCAGTGGACAGGGCAGGTACGAGCAGTACTTC.